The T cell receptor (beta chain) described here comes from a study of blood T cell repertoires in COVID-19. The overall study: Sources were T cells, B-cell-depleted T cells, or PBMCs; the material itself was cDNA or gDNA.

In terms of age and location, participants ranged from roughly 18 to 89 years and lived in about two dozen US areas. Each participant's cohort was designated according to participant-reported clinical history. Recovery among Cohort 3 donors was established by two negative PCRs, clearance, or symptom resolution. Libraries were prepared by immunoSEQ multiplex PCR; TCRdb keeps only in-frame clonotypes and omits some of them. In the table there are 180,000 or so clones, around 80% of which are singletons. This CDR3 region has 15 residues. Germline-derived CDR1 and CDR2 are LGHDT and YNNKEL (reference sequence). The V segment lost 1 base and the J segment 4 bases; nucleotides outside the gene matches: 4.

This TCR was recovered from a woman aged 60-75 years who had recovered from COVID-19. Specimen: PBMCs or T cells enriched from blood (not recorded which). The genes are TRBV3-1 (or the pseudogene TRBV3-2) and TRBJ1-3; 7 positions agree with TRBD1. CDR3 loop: CASSQGLRGGNTIYF. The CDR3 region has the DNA TGTGCCAGCAGCCAAGGTCTCAGGGGGGGAAACACCATATATTTT.